These 27 T cell receptor beta chains were sequenced from one sample in a study of cytomegalovirus exposure and HLA in healthy donors. PCR amplification relied on 60 Vbeta primers (plus 13 Jbeta primers). Only in-frame clones appear in the TCRdb table, and some are missing; sequencing was by immunoSEQ multiplex PCR. The sample shows about 200,000 clones, approximately 80% of them seen only once. Sequenced input: PBMCs. These receptors were collected from a young man in good health and CMV-seronegative.

The gene calls are TRBV10-1 and TRBJ1-1; D is uncertain. CDR1 WNHNN and CDR2 SYGVQD come from the germline V gene (reference sequence). The CDR3 runs 12 residues. V was trimmed by 6 bases and J by 8 bases, leaving 13 bases between them. The CDR3 coding sequence is TGCGCCAGCAGAACAGAAAGACCCGAAGCTTTCTTT. Protein: CASRTERPEAFF.

The chain couples TRBV5-5 to TRBJ2-7; D may be TRBD1 (5 bases). CDR1 SGHKS and CDR2 YYEKEE come from the germline V gene (reference sequence). V lost 2 bases and J 2 bases, leaving 11 bases between the germline ends. The CDR3 contains 14 residues. The CDR3 nucleotides read TGTGCCAGCAGCTTAATTACAGGAGCCTACGAGCAGTACTTC. As protein: CASSLITGAYEQYF. The variable domain in full, completed from reference TRBV5-5 and TRBJ2-7, reads DAGVTQSPTHLIKTRGQQVTLRCSPISGHKSVSWYQQVLGQGPQFIFQYYEKEERGRGNFPDRFSARQFPNYSSELNVNALLLGDSALYLCASSLITGAYEQYFGPGTRLTVT.

J is TRBJ2-7 and V is TRBV11-2; possible D gene TRBD1, 6 bases. The length of the CDR3 is 15 residues. CDR1 and CDR2 from the germline V gene are SGHAT and FQNNGV. V was shortened by 1 base and J by 2 bases, with 12 bases between the two germline ends. The CDR3 spells CASSLAAGETYEQYF. The CDR3 bases are TGTGCCAGCAGCTTAGCCGCAGGGGAAACCTACGAGCAGTACTTC.

The chain has TRBV4-1 and TRBJ2-2; 14 bases align to TRBD2. The CDR3 spans 18 residues. V was clipped by 1 base and J by 0 bases; unmatched bases: 1. Germline-derived CDR1 and CDR2 are MGHRA and YSYEKL. The CDR3 nucleotides read TGCGCCAGCAGCCAAGGGGGACTAGCGGGGGCGAACACCGGGGAGCTGTTTTTT. This sequence encodes CASSQGGLAGANTGELFF.

This chain joins TRBV18 and TRBJ1-5, with TRBD1 as a possible D gene (5 bases). The germline gives CDR1 KGHSH, CDR2 LQKENI. The CDR3 covers 15 residues. V lost 2 bases, J lost 1 base, and 9 bases lay in between. The CDR3 region has the DNA TGTGCCAGCTCACCAGCACAGGCGAGCAATCAGCCCCAGCATTTT. This sequence encodes CASSPAQASNQPQHF.

The V and J genes are TRBV5-1 and TRBJ2-5, with 9 bases lining up with TRBD1. The CDR3 totals 14 residues. Unmatched junction bases numbered 4, after V lost 2 bases and J lost 5 bases. The germline CDR1 and CDR2 sequences are SGHRS and YFSETQ. The CDR3 spells CASSLTGGWETQYF. In nucleotides, the CDR3 is TGCGCCAGCAGCTTAACAGGGGGCTGGGAGACCCAGTACTTC.

This chain joins TRBV5-1 and TRBJ1-6; 8 bases match TRBD1. Germline CDR1 SGHRS, CDR2 YFSETQ. This CDR3 contains 14 residues. With 5 bases clipped from V and 7 bases from J, the junction kept 5 bases outside the gene matches. The CDR3 coding sequence is TGCGCCAGCAGTTTAACAGGGGGGAATTCACCCCTCCACTTT. This gives the protein CASSLTGGNSPLHF.

V and J are TRBV2 and TRBJ2-2; 8 nucleotides align to TRBD2. The CDR3 sequence is 16 residues long. J lost 6 bases, V lost 5 bases, and 11 bases had no gene match. Germline V CDR1 and CDR2: SNHLY, FYNNEI. DNA of the CDR3: TGTGCCAGCAGTTTCCGGGGGGGCCGCATACCCGGGGAGCTGTTTTTT. The encoded protein is CASSFRGGRIPGELFF. Full variable domain (rest looked up from reference TRBV2 and TRBJ2-2): EPEVTQTPSHQVTQMGQEVILRCVPISNHLYFYWYRQILGQKVEFLVSFYNNEISEKSEIFDDQFSVERPDGSNFTLKIRSTKLEDSAMYFCASSFRGGRIPGELFFGEGSRLTVL.

V gene TRBV2 combines with J gene TRBJ2-3; TRBD2 might be the D (5 bases). V dropped 4 bases and J dropped 3 bases, with 8 bases sitting between them. The germline V gene has CDR1 SNHLY and CDR2 FYNNEI. The CDR3 covers 13 residues. The CDR3 loop is CASSGRETDTQYF. The DNA for the CDR3 is TGTGCCAGCAGTGGCCGGGAAACAGATACGCAGTATTTT.

The table lists this clone with a few counts. The chain has TRBV5-6 and TRBJ2-4; possibly TRBD1 for D (6 bases). The V end lost 0 bases, the J end lost 0 bases, and 10 bases lay between the germline ends. Germline V gives CDR1 SGHDT, CDR2 YYEEEE. The CDR3 sequence is 16 residues long. In DNA, the CDR3 is TGTGCCAGCAGCTTGGACAGGGCCCTAGCCAAAAACATTCAGTACTTC. Translating it yields CASSLDRALAKNIQYF.

This chain joins TRBV7-2 and TRBJ2-3; 9 nucleotides line up with TRBD2. The CDR3 runs 16 residues. The J segment lost 6 bases and the V segment lost 0 bases, leaving 7 bases of the junction unmatched. Germline V gene lookup returns CDR1 SGHTA and CDR2 FQGNSA. CDR3 DNA sequence: TGTGCCAGCAGCTTAGCGGCGCGGGGGGGCCCCGATACGCAGTATTTT. Translating it yields CASSLAARGGPDTQYF.

The rearrangement joins TRBV9 to TRBJ1-1; D not certain. From germline, CDR1 is SGDLS and CDR2 YYNGEE. With 0 bases removed from V and 1 base from J, the gap between germline ends came to 4 bases. This CDR3 has 13 amino acids. The CDR3 bases are TGTGCCAGCAGCGTAGAGCAGAACACTGAAGCTTTCTTT. As protein: CASSVEQNTEAFF.

The chain combines TRBV7-2 with TRBJ1-5, with a tentative D call TRBD1 (5 bases). Trimming removed 5 bases at V and 6 bases at J, with 11 bases between. CDR1 and CDR2 (germline): SGHTA, FQGNSA. CDR3 length equals 13 residues. In DNA, the CDR3 is TGTGCCAGCAGCGGGGGGGTTGGTCAGCCCCAGCATTTT. Translating gives CASSGGVGQPQHF.

The chain has TRBV5-1 and TRBJ2-1; maybe TRBD2 (5 bases). The CDR3 is 14 amino acids. CDR1 and CDR2 (germline): SGHRS, YFSETQ. Trimming took off 7 bases at V and 3 bases at J, with 14 bases between the two ends. CDR3 sequence (DNA): TGCGCCAGCTCCAACGGGGTAGTCTACAATGAGCAGTTCTTC. It encodes CASSNGVVYNEQFF.

The chain employs TRBV7-9 and TRBJ1-1, with a possible D match to TRBD1 (6 bases). The CDR3 extends over 14 amino acids. V lost 3 bases, J lost 0 bases, and 8 bases lay in between. Germline CDR1 SEHNR, CDR2 FQNEAQ (reference sequence). This CDR3 is CASSFGQMNTEAFF. In nucleotides, the CDR3 is TGTGCCAGCAGCTTCGGACAGATGAACACTGAAGCTTTCTTT.

This clone was observed a single time. This chain joins TRBV2 and TRBJ2-3; TRBD2 aligns across 14 bases. The germline V gene has CDR1 SNHLY and CDR2 FYNNEI. J gave up 6 bases and V 6 bases, and 2 bases lay outside the gene matches. This CDR3 has 14 residues. The CDR3 DNA follows: TGTGCCAGCAGCAGGACTAGCGGGGGGGATACGCAGTATTTT. It translates to CASSRTSGGDTQYF. The full variable domain, rest sourced from reference TRBV2 and TRBJ2-3, is EPEVTQTPSHQVTQMGQEVILRCVPISNHLYFYWYRQILGQKVEFLVSFYNNEISEKSEIFDDQFSVERPDGSNFTLKIRSTKLEDSAMYFCASSRTSGGDTQYFGPGTRLTVL.

The chain links TRBV6-1 to TRBJ1-3; TRBD1 might be the D (5 bases). This CDR3 spans 14 amino acids. V was cut by 7 bases and J by 9 bases, with 19 bases left in between. Germline lookup yields CDR1 MNHNS and CDR2 SASEGT. The CDR3 region is CASKTGLLDLTIYF. CDR3 nucleotide sequence: TGTGCCAGCAAAACAGGCCTGCTAGATCTCACCATATATTTT.

The chain links TRBV27 to TRBJ2-7; no clear D. CDR3 length: 13 amino acids. The germline V gene encodes CDR1 MNHEY and CDR2 SMNVEV (reference sequence). The V gene lost 5 bases and the J gene lost 3 bases, with 11 bases spanning the gap. The CDR3 DNA follows: TGTGCCAGCAGTGCCTACGGTAACTACGAGCAGTACTTC. Translating it yields CASSAYGNYEQYF.

The CDR3 nucleotides are TGTGCCATCAGTGGGAGTGGCCGAGATACGCAGTATTTT. Its translation is CAISGSGRDTQYF. The chain carries TRBV10-3 and TRBJ2-3; D not resolved. Germline assignment: CDR1 ENHRY and CDR2 SYGVKD. V was pared by 4 bases and J by 5 bases, with 10 bases between. This CDR3 region has 13 residues.

The V and J genes are TRBV19 and TRBJ2-2; 7 positions match TRBD1. The J segment lost 7 bases and the V segment lost 6 bases, leaving 8 bases of the junction unmatched. CDR1 is LNHDA, CDR2 SQIVND, per germline (reference sequence). The CDR3 is 14 residues long. In DNA form, the CDR3 reads TGTGCCAGTAGCCCCGGGACAGCAAACGGGGAGCTGTTTTTT. Translation: CASSPGTANGELFF. The complete variable domain, with remaining parts taken from reference TRBV19 and TRBJ2-2, reads DGGITQSPKYLFRKEGQNVTLSCEQNLNHDAMYWYRQDPGQGLRLIYYSQIVNDFQKGDIAEGYSVSREKKESFPLTVTSAQKNPTAFYLCASSPGTANGELFFGEGSRLTVL.

The chain couples TRBV6-6 to TRBJ2-2, with 9 bases fitting TRBD2. Germline V gives CDR1 MNHNY, CDR2 SVGAGI (reference sequence). Trimming took 7 bases from V and 5 from J; bases not matched to a gene: 5. CDR3 length equals 14 residues. The CDR3 sequence: CASTISGGTGELFF. The DNA of the CDR3 is TGTGCCAGCACGATTAGCGGGGGAACCGGGGAGCTGTTTTTT.

The chain combines TRBV5-4 with TRBJ2-5; no definite D call. Germline V gives CDR1 SGHNT, CDR2 YYREEE (reference sequence). CDR3 length: 12 amino acids. The V and J ends lost 4 bases and 0 bases respectively, with 4 bases between them. The DNA of the CDR3 is TGTGCCAGCAGCCCTGACCAAGAGACCCAGTACTTC. Protein: CASSPDQETQYF.

This chain uses TRBV6-1 with TRBJ2-1, with TRBD1 identical over 10 bases. CDR1 is MNHNS and CDR2 is SASEGT in the germline V gene. This CDR3 has 15 residues. J lost 6 bases, V lost 7 bases, and 9 bases had no gene match. CDR3 sequence (DNA): TGTGCCAGCAACGATCGACAGGGGGCTATCAATGAGCAGTTCTTC. Its translation is CASNDRQGAINEQFF.

V and J are TRBV9 and TRBJ1-3, with D possibly TRBD1 on 5 matching bases. The CDR3 is 14 amino acids. Trimming took off 3 bases at V and 9 bases at J, with 16 bases between the two ends. Germline V lookup: CDR1 SGDLS, CDR2 YYNGEE. CDR3 nucleotides: TGTGCCAGCAGCGGACAGATGGATGGTGCCACCATATATTTT. Its translation is CASSGQMDGATIYF.

As DNA, the CDR3 is TGTGCCAGCAGCCAACCACAGGGGGACTATGGCTACACCTTC. It yields the protein CASSQPQGDYGYTF. The rearrangement links TRBV4-2 to TRBJ1-2, with 8 positions matching TRBD1. Germline lookup yields CDR1 LGHNA and CDR2 YNFKEQ. The V and J ends lost 2 bases and 3 bases, in that order; junction bases with no gene match: 2. The CDR3 runs 14 residues.

In this sample, this clone turned up once. This chain uses TRBV29-1 with TRBJ1-3; no clear D. The V gene lost 3 bases and the J gene lost 4 bases, with 10 bases spanning the gap. The CDR3 is 13 amino acids. CDR1 is SQVTM and CDR2 is ANQGSEA in the germline V gene. CDR3 amino acids: CSVDGVEGNTIYF. The CDR3 bases are TGCAGCGTTGACGGGGTGGAAGGAAACACCATATATTTT. Full variable domain (rest looked up from reference TRBV29-1 and TRBJ1-3): SAVISQKPSRDICQRGTSLTIQCQVDSQVTMMFWYRQQPGQSLTLIATANQGSEATYESGFVIDKFPISRPNLTFSTLTVSNMSPEDSSIYLCSVDGVEGNTIYFGEGSWLTVV.

The chain has TRBV5-4 and TRBJ2-7; 7 bases are a match to TRBD2. Germline loops: CDR1 SGHNT, CDR2 YYREEE (reference sequence). The CDR3 spans 15 residues. With 3 bases clipped from V and 4 bases from J, the junction kept 10 bases outside the gene matches. DNA for the CDR3: TGTGCCAGCAGCTCTGGGAGGGGCCCATCGTACGAGCAGTACTTC. Residues: CASSSGRGPSYEQYF.